This paragraph reports one T cell receptor (beta chain). This table comes from immunoSEQ multiplex PCR, and its TCRdb copy is limited to in-frame clones, with some not included. The table includes tens of thousands of clones, 94% detected once. V gave up 1 base and J gave up 4 bases, with 11 bases separating them. This CDR3 region has 14 residues. Looked up from germline, CDR1 is LGHNA and CDR2 is YSLEER. This entry comes from a study of T cell changes during pregnancy in multiple sclerosis. The clonotype was recovered from a female donor with multiple sclerosis, enrolled in a pregnancy study. V is TRBV4-3 and J is TRBJ2-7; D perhaps matches TRBD2 (6 bases). Sequenced material: CD8+ T cells from peripheral blood mononuclear cells, taken in the first trimester of pregnancy. The CDR3 region has the DNA TGCGCCAGCAGCCAAGGTAGCGCGGGGTACGAGCAGTACTTC. This gives the protein CASSQGSAGYEQYF.